These 10 T cell receptor beta chains were all obtained from the same sample, sequenced in a study of post-analysis software for immune sequencing data. Findings and caveats of the study: TRBV segments more frequent in patients than in controls numbered several and included TRBV5-6, TRBV5-1 and TRBV20-1.

Antigens for these TCRs are unknown. Unique-molecular-identifier-tagged TCR beta cDNA libraries were used. TCRdb analysed the PCR reads with MiXCR anew, one entry per CDR3 protein. This sample has hundreds of thousands of distinct CDR3 sequences, with roughly 46% found just once. Input material: blood. Receptors originate from a girl aged 10 to 17 with multiple sclerosis.

The rearrangement uses TRBV7-9 and TRBJ1-4; 8 nucleotides align to TRBD1. Germline loops: CDR1 SEHNR, CDR2 FQNEAQ (reference sequence). Trimming cost V 6 bases and J 5 bases; bases outside gene matches: 8. This CDR3 has 15 residues. The CDR3 region is CASSLTGTGNEKLFF. CDR3 DNA: TGTGCCAGCAGTTTAACCGGGACAGGAAATGAAAAACTGTTTTTT.

This sequence joins TRBV5-1 and TRBJ1-2; perhaps TRBD1 as D (5 bases). This CDR3 has 14 amino acids. V was clipped by 1 base and J by 0 bases, with 7 bases between them. Looked up from germline, CDR1 is SGHRS and CDR2 is YFSETQ. CDR3 nucleotide sequence: TGCGCCAGCAGCTTGCCAGGGTCTAACTATGGCTACACCTTC. This gives the protein CASSLPGSNYGYTF.

The chain couples TRBV12-3 or TRBV12-4 to TRBJ2-6; D is perhaps TRBD1 (6 bases). This CDR3 is built from 15 residues. V dropped 6 bases and J dropped 3 bases, with 12 bases sitting between them. In DNA, the CDR3 is TGTGCCAGCAGCATCGCAGGGGTTGGGGCCAACGTCCTGACTTTC. Translated, it gives CASSIAGVGANVLTF.

This clonotype was detected only a few times. The chain links TRBV7-2 to TRBJ2-7; 7 bases line up with TRBD1. Trimming removed 8 bases from V and 0 bases from J; junction bases left unmatched: 10. Germline CDR1 reads SGHTA; CDR2 reads FQGNSA. This CDR3 comprises 15 residues. In nucleotides, the CDR3 is TGTGCCAGCGCTCGAAGGGGGCCTCCCTCCTACGAGCAGTACTTC. It codes for CASARRGPPSYEQYF.

The chain couples TRBV20-1 to TRBJ2-7; 10 nucleotides line up with TRBD2. CDR3 length: 18 amino acids. With 0 bases clipped from V and 0 bases from J, the junction kept 11 bases outside the gene matches. CDR1 is DFQATT and CDR2 is SNEGSKA in the germline V gene (reference sequence). The CDR3 DNA reads TGCAGTGCTAGAGATCGAGGTAGCGGGGGGCCGAGCTCCTACGAGCAGTACTTC. Amino acid sequence: CSARDRGSGGPSSYEQYF.

V usage is TRBV6-6 and J usage is TRBJ2-2; TRBD1 agrees at 7 bases. V trimming: 6 bases; J trimming: 2 bases; junction bases outside the gene matches: 6. The CDR3 length is 15 residues. The V gene's germline CDR1 is MNHNY and CDR2 SVGAGI (reference sequence). The CDR3 is CASRLQGDNTGELFF. CDR3 sequence (DNA): TGTGCCAGCAGGCTGCAGGGGGACAACACCGGGGAGCTGTTTTTT.

The table lists this clonotype with a few counts. The chain has TRBV29-1 and TRBJ2-1, with a possible D match to TRBD2 (6 bases). The CDR3 contains 14 residues. Germline V lookup: CDR1 SQVTM, CDR2 ANQGSEA. Trimming stripped 6 bases from V and 4 bases from J, with 16 bases between. The CDR3 DNA follows: TGCAGCGTCGCCGGGGCAGGGACTTACAATGAGCAGTTCTTC. Amino acid sequence: CSVAGAGTYNEQFF.

Remarks on this clonotype: The junction shows a germline mismatch at one end, possibly a read error. The V and J genes are TRBV18 and TRBJ1-5; D is uncertain. This CDR3 has 16 amino acids. The germline CDR1 and CDR2 sequences are KGHSH and LQKENI. The CDR3 here is CASSPRGVISSQPQHF. In DNA form, the CDR3 reads TGTGCCAGCTCTCCACGCGGGGTTATAAGCAGTCAGCCCCAGCATTTT.

The chain employs TRBV12-3 or TRBV12-4 and TRBJ1-1; D call uncertain. The CDR3 loop spans 15 amino acids. Trimming shortened V by 4 bases and J by 8 bases, and 20 bases separated the two germline ends. CDR3 residues: CASSSPSREKVEAFF. CDR3 bases: TGTGCCAGCAGTTCACCATCACGGGAGAAAGTCGAAGCTTTCTTT.

This clonotype was counted a few times. The chain carries TRBV29-1 and TRBJ2-3; 8 bases agree with TRBD2. This CDR3 region has 13 residues. The V gene end was trimmed by 5 bases and the J gene end by 0 bases; junction bases not matched to a gene: 1. Germline-derived CDR1 and CDR2 are SQVTM and ANQGSEA. The CDR3 DNA follows: TGCAGCGTTCGCGGGAGGAGCACAGATACGCAGTATTTT. As protein: CSVRGRSTDTQYF.